This TCR beta chain came from a study of control samples from healthy donors and cancer patients. Sequenced by immunoSEQ multiplex PCR; TCRdb stores in-frame clones only, minus some. The sample has about 120,000 clones, more than 70% seen once. V was pared by 1 base and J by 8 bases, with 9 bases between. In germline, CDR1 is MNHNS, CDR2 SASEGT. This CDR3 is 13 amino acids long. The TCR comes from a man aged 45-65 years in good health. Input material: blood. This chain joins TRBV6-1 and TRBJ2-1; D may be TRBD2 (5 bases). The chain's CDR3 is CASSEVRRDEQFF. The CDR3 nucleotides are TGTGCCAGCAGTGAAGTAAGGCGGGATGAGCAGTTCTTC.